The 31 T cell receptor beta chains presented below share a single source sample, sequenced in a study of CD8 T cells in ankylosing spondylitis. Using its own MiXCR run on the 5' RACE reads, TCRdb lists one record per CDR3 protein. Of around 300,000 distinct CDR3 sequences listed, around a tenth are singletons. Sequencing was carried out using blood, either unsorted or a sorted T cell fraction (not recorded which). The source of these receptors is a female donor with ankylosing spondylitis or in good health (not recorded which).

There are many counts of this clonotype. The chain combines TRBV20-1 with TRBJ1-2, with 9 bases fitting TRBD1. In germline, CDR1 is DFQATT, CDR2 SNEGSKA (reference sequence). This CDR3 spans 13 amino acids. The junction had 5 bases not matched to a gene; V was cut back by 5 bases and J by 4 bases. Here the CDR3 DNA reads TGCAGTGCTCGAACAGGGGGCGGCTATGGCTACACCTTC. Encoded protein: CSARTGGGYGYTF.

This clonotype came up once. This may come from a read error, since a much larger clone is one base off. The CDR3 loop is CARSPPGVYEQYF. In DNA form, the CDR3 reads TGTGCCCGCAGTCCCCCAGGGGTCTACGAGCAGTACTTC. The chain joins TRBV27 to TRBJ2-7; tentatively, D is TRBD1 (6 bases). The CDR3 has 13 residues. Germline V gene sequence: CDR1 MNHEY, CDR2 SMNVEV (reference sequence).

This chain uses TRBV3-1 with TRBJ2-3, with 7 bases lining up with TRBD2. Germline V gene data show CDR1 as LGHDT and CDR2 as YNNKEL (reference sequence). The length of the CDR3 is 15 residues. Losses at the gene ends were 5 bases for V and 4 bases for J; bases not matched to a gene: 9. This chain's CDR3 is CASSSRRESADTQYF. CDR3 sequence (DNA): TGTGCCAGCAGCTCAAGGCGGGAGTCGGCAGATACGCAGTATTTT.

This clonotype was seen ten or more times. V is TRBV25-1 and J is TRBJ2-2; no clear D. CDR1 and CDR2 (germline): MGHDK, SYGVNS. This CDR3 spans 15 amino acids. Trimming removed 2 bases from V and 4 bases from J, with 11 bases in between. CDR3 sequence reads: CASSEISPGTGELFF. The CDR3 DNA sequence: TGTGCCAGCAGTGAAATTAGCCCGGGCACCGGGGAGCTGTTTTTT.

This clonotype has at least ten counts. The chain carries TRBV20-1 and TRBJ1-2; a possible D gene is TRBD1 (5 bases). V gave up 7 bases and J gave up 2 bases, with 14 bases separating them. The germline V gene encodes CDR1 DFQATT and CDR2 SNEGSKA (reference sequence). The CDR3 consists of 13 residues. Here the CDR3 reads CSGTRGENYGYTF. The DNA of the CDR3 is TGCAGTGGCACGAGGGGCGAAAACTATGGCTACACCTTC.

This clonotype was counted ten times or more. CDR3 bases: TGTGCCAGCACCAGAGGACAGGGGGCGCAGACCACTGAAGCTTTCTTT. Translating gives CASTRGQGAQTTEAFF. This chain uses TRBV12-3 or TRBV12-4 with TRBJ1-1; 11 bases align to TRBD1. V lost 7 bases, J lost 4 bases, and 11 bases stayed unmatched. The CDR3 is made up of 16 amino acids.

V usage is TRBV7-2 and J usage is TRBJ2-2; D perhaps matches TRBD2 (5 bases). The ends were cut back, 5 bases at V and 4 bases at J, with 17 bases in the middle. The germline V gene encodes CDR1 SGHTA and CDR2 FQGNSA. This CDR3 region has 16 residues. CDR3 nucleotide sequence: TGTGCCAGCAGCAATCCGGGTCCCCGGGGCACCGGGGAGCTGTTTTTT. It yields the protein CASSNPGPRGTGELFF.

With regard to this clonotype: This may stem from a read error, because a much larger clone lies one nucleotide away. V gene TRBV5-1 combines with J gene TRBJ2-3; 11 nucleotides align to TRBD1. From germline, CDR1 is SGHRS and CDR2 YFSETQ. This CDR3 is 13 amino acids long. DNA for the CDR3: TGCGCCAGCAGCGCGGGACAGGGGGATACGCCGTATTTT. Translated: CASSAGQGDTPYF.

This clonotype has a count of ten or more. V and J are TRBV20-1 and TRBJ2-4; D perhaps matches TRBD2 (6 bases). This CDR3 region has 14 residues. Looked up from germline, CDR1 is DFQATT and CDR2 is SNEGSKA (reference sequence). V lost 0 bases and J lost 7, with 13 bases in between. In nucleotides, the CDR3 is TGCAGTGCTAGAGAGGAGGGTTCAATTAACATTCAGTACTTC. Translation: CSAREEGSINIQYF.

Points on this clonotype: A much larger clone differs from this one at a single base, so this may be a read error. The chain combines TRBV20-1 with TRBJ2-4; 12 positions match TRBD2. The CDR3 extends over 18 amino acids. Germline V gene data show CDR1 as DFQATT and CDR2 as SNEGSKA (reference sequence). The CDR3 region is CRAQTSGGFPLAKNIQYF. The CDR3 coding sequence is TGCCGTGCTCAGACTAGCGGGGGATTTCCGCTAGCCAAAAACATTCAGTACTTC.

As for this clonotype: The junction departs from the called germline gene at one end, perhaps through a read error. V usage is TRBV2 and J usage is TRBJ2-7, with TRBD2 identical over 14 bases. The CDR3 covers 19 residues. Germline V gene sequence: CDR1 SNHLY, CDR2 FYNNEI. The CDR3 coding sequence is TGTACCAGCAGCCAAGCCTTCCCGGGACTAGCGGGGGACAACTACGAGCAGTACTTC. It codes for CTSSQAFPGLAGDNYEQYF.

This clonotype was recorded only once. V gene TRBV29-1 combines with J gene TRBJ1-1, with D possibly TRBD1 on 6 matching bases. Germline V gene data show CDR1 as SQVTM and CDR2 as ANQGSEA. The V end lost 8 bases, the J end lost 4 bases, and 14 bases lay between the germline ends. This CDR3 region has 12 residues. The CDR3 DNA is TGCAGCTCCGGGGGGGCGGGCACTGAAGCTTTCTTT. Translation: CSSGGAGTEAFF. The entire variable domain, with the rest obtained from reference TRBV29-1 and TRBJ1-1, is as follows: SAVISQKPSRDICQRGTSLTIQCQVDSQVTMMFWYRQQPGQSLTLIATANQGSEATYESGFVIDKFPISRPNLTFSTLTVSNMSPEDSSIYLCSSGGAGTEAFFGQGTRLTVV.

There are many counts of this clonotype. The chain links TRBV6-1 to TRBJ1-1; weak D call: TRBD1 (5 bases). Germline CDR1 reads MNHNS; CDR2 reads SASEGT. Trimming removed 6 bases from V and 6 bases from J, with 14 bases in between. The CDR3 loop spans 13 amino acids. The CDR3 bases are TGTGCCAGCAGACCCCCCGGGGGGTCTGAAGCTTTCTTT. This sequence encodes CASRPPGGSEAFF.

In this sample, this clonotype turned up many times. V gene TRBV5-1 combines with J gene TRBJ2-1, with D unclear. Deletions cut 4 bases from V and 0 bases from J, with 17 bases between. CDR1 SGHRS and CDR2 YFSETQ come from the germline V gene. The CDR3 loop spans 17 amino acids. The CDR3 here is CASSLTQLLSSYNEQFF. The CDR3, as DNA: TGCGCCAGCAGCCTAACTCAACTGTTGAGCTCCTACAATGAGCAGTTCTTC.

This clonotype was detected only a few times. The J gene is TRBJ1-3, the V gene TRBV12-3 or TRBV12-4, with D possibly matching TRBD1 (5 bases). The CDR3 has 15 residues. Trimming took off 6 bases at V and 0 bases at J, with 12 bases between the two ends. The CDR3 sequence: CASRYPGASGNTIYF. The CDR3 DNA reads TGTGCCAGCAGGTACCCCGGGGCCTCTGGAAACACCATATATTTT.

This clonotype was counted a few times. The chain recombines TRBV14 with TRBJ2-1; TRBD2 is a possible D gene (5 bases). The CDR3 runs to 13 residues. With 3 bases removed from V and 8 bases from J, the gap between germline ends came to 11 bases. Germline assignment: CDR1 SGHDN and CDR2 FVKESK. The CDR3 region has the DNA TGTGCCAGCAGCCAGCACCTAGCTGATGAGCAGTTCTTC. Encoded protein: CASSQHLADEQFF.

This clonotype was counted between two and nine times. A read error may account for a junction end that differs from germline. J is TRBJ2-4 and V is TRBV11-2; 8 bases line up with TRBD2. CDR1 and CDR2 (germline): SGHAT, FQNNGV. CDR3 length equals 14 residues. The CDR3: CASSTRGGLDRPSF. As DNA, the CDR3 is TGTGCCAGCAGCACTAGAGGGGGACTAGATCGACCTAGTTTC.

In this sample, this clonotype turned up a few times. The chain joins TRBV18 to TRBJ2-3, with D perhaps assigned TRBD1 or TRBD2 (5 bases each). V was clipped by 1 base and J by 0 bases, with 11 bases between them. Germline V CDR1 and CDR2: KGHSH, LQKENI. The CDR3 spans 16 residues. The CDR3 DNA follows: TGTGCCAGCTCACCACGTTATGGGACCAGCACAGATACGCAGTATTTT. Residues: CASSPRYGTSTDTQYF.

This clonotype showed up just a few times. The CDR3: CASSQEEGSQPQHF. Here the CDR3 DNA reads TGTGCCAGCAGCCAAGAGGAGGGGTCTCAGCCCCAGCATTTT. The chain has TRBV3-1 and TRBJ1-5, with D possibly being TRBD1 (5 bases). Trimming took 0 bases from V and 6 from J, leaving 9 bases between them. This CDR3 is built from 14 residues. Germline CDR1 LGHDT, CDR2 YNNKEL (reference sequence).

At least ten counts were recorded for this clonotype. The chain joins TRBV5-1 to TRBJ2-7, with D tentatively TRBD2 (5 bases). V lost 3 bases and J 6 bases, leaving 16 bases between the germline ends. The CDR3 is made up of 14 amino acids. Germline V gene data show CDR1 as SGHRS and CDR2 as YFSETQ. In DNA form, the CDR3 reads TGCGCCAGCAGCTCGGGGATCCCCGATTCCGAGCAGTACTTC. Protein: CASSSGIPDSEQYF.

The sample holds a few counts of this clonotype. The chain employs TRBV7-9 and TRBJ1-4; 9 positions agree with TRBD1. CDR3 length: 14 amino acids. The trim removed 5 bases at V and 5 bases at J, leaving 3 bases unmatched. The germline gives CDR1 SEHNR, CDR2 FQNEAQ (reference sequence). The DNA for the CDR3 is TGTGCCAGCAGCCCCGACAGGGGGAATGAAAAACTGTTTTTT. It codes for CASSPDRGNEKLFF.

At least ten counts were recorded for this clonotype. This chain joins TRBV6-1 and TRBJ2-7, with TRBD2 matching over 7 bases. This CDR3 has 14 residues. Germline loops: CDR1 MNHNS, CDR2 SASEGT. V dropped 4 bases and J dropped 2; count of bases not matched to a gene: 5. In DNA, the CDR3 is TGTGCCAGCAGTGGTCGGGACTACACCTACGAGCAGTACTTC. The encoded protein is CASSGRDYTYEQYF.

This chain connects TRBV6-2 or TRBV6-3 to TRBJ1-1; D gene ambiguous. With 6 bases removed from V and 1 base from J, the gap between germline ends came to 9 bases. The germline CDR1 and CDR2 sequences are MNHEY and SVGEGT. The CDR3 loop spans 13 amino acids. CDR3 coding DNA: TGTGCCAGCAGCCAAACGAAGAACACTGAAGCTTTCTTT. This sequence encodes CASSQTKNTEAFF.

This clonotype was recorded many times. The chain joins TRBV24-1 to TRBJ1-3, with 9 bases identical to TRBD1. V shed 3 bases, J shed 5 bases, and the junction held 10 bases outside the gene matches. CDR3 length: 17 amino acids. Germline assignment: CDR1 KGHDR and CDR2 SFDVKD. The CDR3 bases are TGTGCCACCAGTGATGGGACCGGACAGGGGTCAAGAAACACCATATATTTT. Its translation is CATSDGTGQGSRNTIYF.

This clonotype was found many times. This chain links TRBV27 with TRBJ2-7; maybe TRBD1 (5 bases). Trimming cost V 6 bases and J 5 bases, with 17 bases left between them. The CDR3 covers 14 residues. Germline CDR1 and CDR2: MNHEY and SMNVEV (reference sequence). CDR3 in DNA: TGTGCCAGCAGACTCCGGGCCACAGGCCACGAGCAGTACTTC. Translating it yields CASRLRATGHEQYF.

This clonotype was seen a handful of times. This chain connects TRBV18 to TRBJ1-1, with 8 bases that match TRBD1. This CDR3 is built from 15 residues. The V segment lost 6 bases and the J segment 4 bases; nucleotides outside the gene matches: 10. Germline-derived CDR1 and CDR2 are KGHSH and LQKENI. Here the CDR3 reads CASSSHRGLGTEAFF. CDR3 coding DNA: TGTGCCAGCTCGTCCCACAGGGGGTTGGGCACTGAAGCTTTCTTT. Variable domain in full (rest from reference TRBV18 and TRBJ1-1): NAGVMQNPRHLVRRRGQEARLRCSPMKGHSHVYWYRQLPEEGLKFMVYLQKENIIDESGMPKERFSAEFPKEGPSILRIQQVVRGDSAAYFCASSSHRGLGTEAFFGQGTRLTVV.

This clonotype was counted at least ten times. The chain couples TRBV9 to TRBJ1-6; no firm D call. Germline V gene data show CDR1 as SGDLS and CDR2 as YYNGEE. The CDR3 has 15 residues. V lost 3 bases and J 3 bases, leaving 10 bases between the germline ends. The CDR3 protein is CASSGGPGYNSPLHF. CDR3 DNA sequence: TGTGCCAGCAGCGGAGGCCCCGGCTATAATTCACCCCTCCACTTT.

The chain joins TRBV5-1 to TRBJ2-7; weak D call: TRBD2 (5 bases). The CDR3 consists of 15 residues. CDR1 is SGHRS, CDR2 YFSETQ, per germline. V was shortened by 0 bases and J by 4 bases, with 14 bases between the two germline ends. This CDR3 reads CASSLAWQRRYEQYF. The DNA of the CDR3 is TGCGCCAGCAGCTTGGCCTGGCAGCGGAGGTACGAGCAGTACTTC.

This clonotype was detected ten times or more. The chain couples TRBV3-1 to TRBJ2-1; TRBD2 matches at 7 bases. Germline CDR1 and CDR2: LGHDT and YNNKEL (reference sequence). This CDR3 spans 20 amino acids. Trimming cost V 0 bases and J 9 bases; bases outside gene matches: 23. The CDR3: CASSQERSGNIQTHGIEQFF. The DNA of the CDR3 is TGTGCCAGCAGCCAAGAGCGCAGCGGGAATATACAGACGCACGGAATTGAGCAGTTCTTC.

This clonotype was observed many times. The CDR3 coding sequence is TGTGCCAGCAGCCGCCTTTCTATAACAACCGGGGAGCTGTTTTTT. This codes for CASSRLSITTGELFF. J is TRBJ2-2 and V is TRBV6-1; D uncertain. V lost 6 bases and J lost 5, with 16 bases in between. The germline V gene encodes CDR1 MNHNS and CDR2 SASEGT. This CDR3 has 15 amino acids.

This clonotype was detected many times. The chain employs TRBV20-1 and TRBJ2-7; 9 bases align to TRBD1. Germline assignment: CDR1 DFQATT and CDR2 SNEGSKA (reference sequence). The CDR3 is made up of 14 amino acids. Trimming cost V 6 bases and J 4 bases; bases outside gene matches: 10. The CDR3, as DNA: TGCAGTGCAAAAGAAACAGGGGGCTGGTACGAGCAGTACTTC. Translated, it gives CSAKETGGWYEQYF.